This T cell receptor beta chain was retrieved from a study of CD8 T cells in Susac syndrome. General observations from the study: The study admitted that it had a relatively small number of individuals in its TCR sequencing and HLA analysis.

Trimming took 1 base from V and 6 from J, leaving 5 bases between them. Germline V gene data show CDR1 as SGHDT and CDR2 as YYEEEE. The CDR3 extends over 12 amino acids. TEMRA cells were FACS-enriched, and CD8+ and CD4+ T cells were isolated negatively. As to this clonotype: Its antigen remains unidentified.

A quantity of roughly 0.5 to 1 ug RNA underwent reverse transcription using random hexamers. The TCR beta CDR3 was amplified by immunoSEQ multiplex PCR across 54 Vbeta, 13 Jbeta. TCRdb redid the calling of the immunoSEQ multiplex PCR reads with MiXCR, one entry per CDR3 protein. Of about 430,000 distinct CDR3 sequences listed, roughly 85% are singletons. Sequences were obtained from CD8+ T cells from PBMCs. This clonotype was obtained from a human donor with multiple sclerosis. The chain uses TRBV5-6 and TRBJ2-1; D uncertain. CDR3 region: CASSLIRNEQFF. The CDR3 nucleotides read TGTGCCAGCAGCTTGATTCGCAATGAGCAGTTCTTC.